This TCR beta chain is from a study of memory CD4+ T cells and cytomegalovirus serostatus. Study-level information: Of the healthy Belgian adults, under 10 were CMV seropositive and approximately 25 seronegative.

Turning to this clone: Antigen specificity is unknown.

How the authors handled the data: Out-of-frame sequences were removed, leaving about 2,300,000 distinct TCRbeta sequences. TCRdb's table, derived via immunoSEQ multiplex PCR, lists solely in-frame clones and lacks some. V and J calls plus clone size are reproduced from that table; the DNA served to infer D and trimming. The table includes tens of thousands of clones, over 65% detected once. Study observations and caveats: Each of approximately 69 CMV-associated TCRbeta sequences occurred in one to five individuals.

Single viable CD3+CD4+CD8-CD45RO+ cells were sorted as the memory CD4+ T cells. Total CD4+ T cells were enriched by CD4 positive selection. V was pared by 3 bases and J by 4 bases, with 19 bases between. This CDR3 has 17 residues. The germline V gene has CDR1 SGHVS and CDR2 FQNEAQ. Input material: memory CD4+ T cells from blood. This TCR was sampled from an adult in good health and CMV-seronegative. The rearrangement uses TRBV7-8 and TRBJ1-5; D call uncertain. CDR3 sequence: CASSLTPRSSYNQPQHF. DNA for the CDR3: TGTGCCAGCAGCTTGACCCCACGGTCCTCTTATAATCAGCCCCAGCATTTT.